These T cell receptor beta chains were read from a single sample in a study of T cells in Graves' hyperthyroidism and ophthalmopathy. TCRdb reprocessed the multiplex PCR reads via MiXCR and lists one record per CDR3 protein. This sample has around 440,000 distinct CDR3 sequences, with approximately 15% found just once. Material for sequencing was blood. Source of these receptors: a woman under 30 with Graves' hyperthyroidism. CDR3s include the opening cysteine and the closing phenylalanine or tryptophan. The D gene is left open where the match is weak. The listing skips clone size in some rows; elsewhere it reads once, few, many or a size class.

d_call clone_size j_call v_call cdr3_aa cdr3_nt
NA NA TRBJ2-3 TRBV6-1 CASSPPGLDPGTDTQYF TGTGCCAGCAGCCCACCGGGACTCGACCCCGGGACAGATACGCAGTATTTT
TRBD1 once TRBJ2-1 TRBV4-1 CASSQLSWTGIEDEQFF TGCGCCAGCAGCCAATTATCTTGGACAGGGATTGAGGATGAGCAGTTCTTC
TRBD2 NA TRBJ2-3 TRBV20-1 CSASFGLAGRGTDTQYF TGCAGTGCTAGCTTCGGACTAGCGGGAAGGGGCACAGATACGCAGTATTTT
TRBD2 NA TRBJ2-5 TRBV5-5 CASSSPGGTSGGALETQYF TGTGCCAGCAGCTCCCCCGGTGGGACTAGCGGGGGGGCATTGGAGACCCAGTACTTC
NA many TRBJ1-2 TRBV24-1 CATSDLTSRSHTF TGTGCCACCAGTGACCTGACAAGCCGGTCCCACACCTTC
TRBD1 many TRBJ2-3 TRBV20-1 CSASRQGASTDTQYF TGCAGTGCCTCCAGACAGGGGGCTAGCACAGATACGCAGTATTTT
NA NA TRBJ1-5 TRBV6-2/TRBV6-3 CASSPGTKDPNQTQHF TGTGCCAGCAGCCCCGGGACGAAGGACCCGAATCAGACCCAGCATTTT
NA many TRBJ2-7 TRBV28 CASSLGLIYEQYF TGTGCCAGCAGTTTAGGACTGATCTACGAGCAGTACTTC
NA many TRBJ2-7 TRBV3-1 CASSQRTLPFEQYF TGTGCCAGCAGCCAGCGCACTCTCCCCTTTGAGCAGTACTTC
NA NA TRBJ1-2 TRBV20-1 CSAKTGYGYTF TGCAGTGCTAAAACAGGGTATGGCTACACCTTC
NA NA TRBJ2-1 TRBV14 CASSQDWGRVAYNEQFF TGTGCCAGCAGCCAAGACTGGGGGAGAGTCGCCTACAATGAGCAGTTCTTC
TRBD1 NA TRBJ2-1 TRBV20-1 CSASPGQSYNEQFF TGCAGTGCTTCACCGGGACAGAGCTACAATGAGCAGTTCTTC
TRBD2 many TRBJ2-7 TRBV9 CASSVVGLAGEVQYF TGTGCCAGCAGCGTAGTTGGACTAGCGGGAGAGGTGCAGTACTTC
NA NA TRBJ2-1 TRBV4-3 CASSQDANVALQQFF TGCGCCAGCAGCCAAGATGCGAATGTGGCGTTGCAGCAGTTCTTC
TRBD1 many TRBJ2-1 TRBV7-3 CASSLKVRPGQRTLNSYNEQFF TGTGCCAGCAGCTTAAAAGTGAGACCGGGACAGAGGACACTAAACTCCTACAATGAGCAGTTCTTC
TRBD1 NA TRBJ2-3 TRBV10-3 CAISTGEPSTDTQYF TGTGCCATCAGCACAGGGGAACCAAGCACAGATACGCAGTATTTT
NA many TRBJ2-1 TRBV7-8 CASSPPLTGNEQFF TGTGCCAGCAGCCCCCCCCTGACAGGCAATGAGCAGTTCTTC
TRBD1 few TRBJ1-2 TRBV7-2 CASGLMGGQGTPTF TGTGCCAGCGGCTTAATGGGAGGACAGGGTACCCCCACCTTC
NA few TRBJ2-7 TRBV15 CATSRDPLGLGGDEQYF TGTGCCACCAGCAGAGATCCCTTGGGTCTTGGGGGAGACGAGCAGTACTTC
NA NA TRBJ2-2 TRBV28 CASSFPPDRVTGELFF TGTGCCAGCAGTTTTCCCCCGGACAGAGTGACCGGGGAGCTGTTTTTT
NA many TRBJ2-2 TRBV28 CASTLARVPTGELFF TGTGCCAGCACCCTGGCCAGGGTCCCCACCGGGGAGCTGTTTTTT
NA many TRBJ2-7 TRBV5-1 CASSFATGYEQYF TGCGCCAGCAGTTTTGCTACCGGGTACGAGCAGTACTTC
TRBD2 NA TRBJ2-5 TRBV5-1 CASSSGRGGETQYF TGCGCCAGCAGCTCCGGACGGGGGGGAGAGACCCAGTACTTC
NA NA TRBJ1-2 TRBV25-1 CASSQNGAGVGYTF TGTGCCAGCAGCCAAAACGGGGCAGGGGTCGGCTACACCTTC
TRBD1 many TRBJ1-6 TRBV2 CASSGDRGNSPLHF TGTGCCAGCAGCGGGGACAGGGGAAATTCACCCCTCCACTTT
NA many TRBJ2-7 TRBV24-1 CATSGTATYEQYF TGTGCCACGAGTGGGACCGCAACCTACGAGCAGTACTTC
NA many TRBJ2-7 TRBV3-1 CASSQYDREQYF TGTGCCAGCAGCCAATACGACAGGGAGCAGTACTTC